The 10 T cell receptor beta chains listed next were all sequenced from one sample in a study of blood T cell repertoires in COVID-19. Produced via immunoSEQ multiplex PCR; TCRdb's table is partial and in-frame only. The table includes over 100,000 clones, 84% detected once. The specimen sequenced was PBMCs or T cells enriched from blood (not recorded which). The source is a woman aged 25 to 45 who had recovered from COVID-19.

The chain carries TRBV6-5 and TRBJ1-5, with D tentatively TRBD1 (5 bases). Trimming pared 6 bases from V and 5 bases from J, leaving 14 bases between. CDR1 is MNHEY, CDR2 SVGAGI, per germline. The CDR3 has 14 amino acids. The CDR3 is CASRPAGGDQPQHF. The CDR3 nucleotides are TGTGCCAGCAGGCCAGCGGGAGGGGATCAGCCCCAGCATTTT.

The rearrangement links TRBV6-4 to TRBJ2-1; D is perhaps TRBD2 (6 bases). Germline V CDR1 and CDR2: MRHNA, SNTAGT. The CDR3 covers 14 residues. V was clipped by 5 bases and J by 6 bases, with 14 bases between them. The CDR3 bases are TGTGCCAGCAGTCGGGTAGCGGAAATCAATGAGCAGTTCTTC. Amino acids: CASSRVAEINEQFF.

V usage is TRBV18 and J usage is TRBJ2-1, with 11 bases lining up with TRBD2. Germline CDR1 and CDR2: KGHSH and LQKENI. This CDR3 is 15 amino acids long. Trimming took 3 bases from V and 4 from J; bases not matched to a gene: 2. The CDR3 DNA reads TGTGCCAGCTCACCTAGACTAGCGGGGTACAATGAGCAGTTCTTC. It specifies CASSPRLAGYNEQFF.

V usage is TRBV9 and J usage is TRBJ2-5, with 9 nucleotides matching TRBD2. The CDR3 is 17 amino acids. CDR1 is SGDLS, CDR2 YYNGEE, per germline. The V and J ends lost 3 bases and 1 base, in that order; junction bases with no gene match: 10. CDR3 loop: CASSAVGLAGIQETQYF. The CDR3 DNA reads TGTGCCAGCAGCGCCGTTGGGCTAGCGGGGATCCAAGAGACCCAGTACTTC.

This clone came up once. The V gene is TRBV5-1, the J gene TRBJ2-5, with D possibly matching TRBD2 (6 bases). The CDR3 has 17 amino acids. Germline CDR1 SGHRS, CDR2 YFSETQ. The V end lost 0 bases, the J end lost 1 base, and 16 bases lay between the germline ends. CDR3 amino acids: CASSLVWLASSQETQYF. CDR3 nucleotides: TGCGCCAGCAGCTTGGTGTGGCTAGCGTCCTCCCAAGAGACCCAGTACTTC.

This sequence joins TRBV5-6 and TRBJ1-6, with D maybe TRBD1 (5 bases). CDR1 is SGHDT, CDR2 YYEEEE, per germline. There are 16 residues in the CDR3. Between the trimmed V and J ends, which lost 0 bases and 10 bases, there was a span of 17 bases. The CDR3 reads CASSLVGHQILSPLHF. The CDR3 bases are TGTGCCAGCAGCTTGGTTGGACACCAGATTTTATCACCCCTCCACTTT.

The genes are TRBV19 and TRBJ1-2; no firm D call. This CDR3 is 15 amino acids long. The germline V gene has CDR1 LNHDA and CDR2 SQIVND (reference sequence). The V end lost 5 bases, the J end lost 8 bases, and 21 bases lay between the germline ends. Here the CDR3 reads CASSYQAHRTWGYTF. The CDR3 nucleotides are TGTGCCAGTAGTTATCAGGCCCATCGAACGTGGGGCTACACCTTC.

V and J are TRBV7-2 and TRBJ2-7, with D tentatively TRBD1 (7 bases). The CDR3 runs 14 residues. Trimming removed 1 base from V and 4 bases from J, with 11 bases in between. The germline V gene has CDR1 SGHTA and CDR2 FQGNSA. CDR3 region: CASSLGPGGYEQYF. In DNA form, the CDR3 reads TGTGCCAGCAGCTTAGGTCCAGGGGGGTACGAGCAGTACTTC.

The genes are TRBV6-5 and TRBJ1-2; D gene uncertain. The CDR3 has 13 residues. Trimming cost V 11 bases and J 3 bases, with 16 bases left between them. Per the germline V gene, CDR1 is MNHEY and CDR2 is SVGAGI. The CDR3 DNA reads TGTGCCGCCCTCGACACTTCAGACTATGGCTACACCTTC. It codes for CAALDTSDYGYTF.

This clone was counted a single time. The chain has TRBV4-3 and TRBJ2-3; TRBD2 matches at 16 bases. CDR1 and CDR2 from the germline V gene are LGHNA and YSLEER. Trimming removed 1 base from V and 1 base from J; junction bases left unmatched: 5. The CDR3 has 19 residues. This chain's CDR3 is CASSQAGLAGGPGTDTQYF. The CDR3 DNA is TGCGCCAGCAGCCAAGCGGGACTAGCGGGAGGGCCGGGCACAGATACGCAGTATTTT.